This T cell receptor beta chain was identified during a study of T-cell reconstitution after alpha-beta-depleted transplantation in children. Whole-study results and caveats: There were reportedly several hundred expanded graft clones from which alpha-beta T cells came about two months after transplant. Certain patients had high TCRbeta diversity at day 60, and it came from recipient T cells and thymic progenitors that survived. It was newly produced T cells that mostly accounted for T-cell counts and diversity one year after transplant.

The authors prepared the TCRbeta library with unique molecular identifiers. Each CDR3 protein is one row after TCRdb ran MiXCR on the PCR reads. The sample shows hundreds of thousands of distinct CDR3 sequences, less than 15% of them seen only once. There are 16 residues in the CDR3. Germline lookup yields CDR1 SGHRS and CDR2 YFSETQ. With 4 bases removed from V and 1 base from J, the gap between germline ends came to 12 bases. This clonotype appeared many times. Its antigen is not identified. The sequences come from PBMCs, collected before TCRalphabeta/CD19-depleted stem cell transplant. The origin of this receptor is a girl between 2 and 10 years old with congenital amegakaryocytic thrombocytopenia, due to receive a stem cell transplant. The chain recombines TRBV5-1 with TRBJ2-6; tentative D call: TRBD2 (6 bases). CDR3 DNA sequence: TGCGCCAGCAGCCAGGACGGGGGATCTGGGGCCAACGTCCTGACTTTC. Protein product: CASSQDGGSGANVLTF.